This T cell receptor beta chain originates from a study of OX40 agonist ivuxolimab in advanced cancers. Study-wide background: Allowance was made for prior anti-PD-1, anti-PD-L1 or anti-CTLA-4 therapy, and approximately 41% had some. A partial response was reached by three patients: one with hepatocellular carcinoma and two with cutaneous melanoma.

The timepoints at which blood was sampled were baseline, cycle 4 day 1, and cycle 7 day 1. This clone was seen a handful of times. Repertoires were generated with immunoSEQ multiplex PCR, while TCRdb's copy carries only in-frame clones and drops some. The sample has 65,000 to 80,000 clones; around nine tenths are singletons. The CDR3 is 14 amino acids. V was pared by 4 bases and J by 0 bases, with 11 bases between. Germline V gives CDR1 SGDLS, CDR2 YYNGEE. This receptor was identified in an adult with an advanced solid tumor such as melanoma, head and neck, liver or kidney cancer. Here the sequenced sample was CD4+ or CD8+ T cells sorted from blood, taken in a trial of the OX40 agonist ivuxolimab. The rearrangement joins TRBV9 to TRBJ2-7, with D possibly being TRBD2 (5 bases). For the CDR3, the DNA is TGTGCCAGCAGCAACGGGATGGGCTCCTACGAGCAGTACTTC. Residues: CASSNGMGSYEQYF.